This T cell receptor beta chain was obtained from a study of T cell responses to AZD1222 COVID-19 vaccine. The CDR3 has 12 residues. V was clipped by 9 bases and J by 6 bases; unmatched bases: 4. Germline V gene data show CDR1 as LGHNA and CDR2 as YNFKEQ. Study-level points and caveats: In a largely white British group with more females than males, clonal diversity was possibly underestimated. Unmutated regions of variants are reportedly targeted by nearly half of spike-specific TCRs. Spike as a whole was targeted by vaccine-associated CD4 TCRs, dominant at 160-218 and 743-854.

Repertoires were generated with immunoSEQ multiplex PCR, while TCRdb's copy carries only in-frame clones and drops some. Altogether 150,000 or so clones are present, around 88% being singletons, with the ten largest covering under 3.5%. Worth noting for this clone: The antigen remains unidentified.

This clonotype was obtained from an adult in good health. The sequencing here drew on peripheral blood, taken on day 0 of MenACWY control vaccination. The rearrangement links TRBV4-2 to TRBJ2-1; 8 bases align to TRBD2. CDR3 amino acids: CARHGTSNEQFF. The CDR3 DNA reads TGTGCCAGACACGGGACTAGCAATGAGCAGTTCTTC.